This T cell receptor (beta chain) was recovered during a study of blood T cell repertoires in COVID-19. Study background: Sample material is recorded as cDNA or gDNA derived from T cells, B-cell-depleted T cells, or PBMCs.

V lost 1 base to trimming and J lost 6 bases, with 5 bases between them. CDR3 length: 11 residues. Germline V CDR1 and CDR2: SGHRS, YFSETQ. In the original processing: Using reference gene primer amplification, nucleated cell counts were estimated. Generated by immunoSEQ multiplex PCR, the TCRdb table keeps only in-frame clones and is missing some. That table gives V, J and clone size, and the DNA gave D and trimming. Seen here are under 200,000 clones, roughly 73% observed once, and the top ten hold approximately 2.8%. Sequenced material: peripheral blood. The chain employs TRBV5-1 and TRBJ2-7; no reliable D call. This TCR derives from a man in his sixties or seventies with acute or convalescent COVID-19. The CDR3 loop reads CASSLNSEQYF. DNA for the CDR3: TGCGCCAGCAGCTTGAATAGCGAGCAGTACTTC.